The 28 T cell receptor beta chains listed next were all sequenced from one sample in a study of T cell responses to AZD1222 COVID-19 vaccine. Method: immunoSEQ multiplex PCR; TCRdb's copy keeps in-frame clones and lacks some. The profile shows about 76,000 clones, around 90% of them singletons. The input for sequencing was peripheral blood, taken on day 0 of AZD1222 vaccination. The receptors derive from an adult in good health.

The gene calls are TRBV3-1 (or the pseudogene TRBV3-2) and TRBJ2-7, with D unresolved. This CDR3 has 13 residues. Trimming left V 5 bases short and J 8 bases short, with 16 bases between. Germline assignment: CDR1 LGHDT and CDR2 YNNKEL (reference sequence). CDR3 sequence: CASSSLGALKQYF. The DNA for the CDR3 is TGTGCCAGCAGCTCGTTGGGCGCTTTAAAGCAGTACTTC.

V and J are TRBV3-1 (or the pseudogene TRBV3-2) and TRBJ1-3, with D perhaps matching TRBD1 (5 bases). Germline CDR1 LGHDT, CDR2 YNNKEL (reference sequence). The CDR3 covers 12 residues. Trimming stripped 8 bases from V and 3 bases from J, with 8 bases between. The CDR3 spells CASGGGGNTIYF. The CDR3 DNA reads TGTGCCAGCGGGGGGGGTGGAAACACCATATATTTT.

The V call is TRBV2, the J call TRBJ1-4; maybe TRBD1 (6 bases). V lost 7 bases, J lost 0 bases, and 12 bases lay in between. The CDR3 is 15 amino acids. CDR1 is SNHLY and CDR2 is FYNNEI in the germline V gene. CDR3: CASKPTGTTNEKLFF. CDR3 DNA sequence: TGTGCCAGCAAACCCACAGGGACAACTAATGAAAAACTGTTTTTT. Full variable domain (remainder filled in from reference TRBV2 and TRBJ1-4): EPEVTQTPSHQVTQMGQEVILRCVPISNHLYFYWYRQILGQKVEFLVSFYNNEISEKSEIFDDQFSVERPDGSNFTLKIRSTKLEDSAMYFCASKPTGTTNEKLFFGSGTQLSVL.

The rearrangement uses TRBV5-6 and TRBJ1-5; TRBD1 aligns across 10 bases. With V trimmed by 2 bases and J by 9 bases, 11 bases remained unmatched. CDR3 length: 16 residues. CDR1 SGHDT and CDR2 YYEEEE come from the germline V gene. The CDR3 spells CASSFGTGAPGGPQHF. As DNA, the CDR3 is TGTGCCAGCAGCTTTGGGACAGGGGCGCCGGGGGGGCCCCAGCATTTT.

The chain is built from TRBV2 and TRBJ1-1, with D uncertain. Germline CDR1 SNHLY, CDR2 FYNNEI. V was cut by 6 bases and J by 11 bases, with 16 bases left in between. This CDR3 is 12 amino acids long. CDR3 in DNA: TGTGCCAGCAGATGGGAGGCCCCTAGGGCTTTCTTT. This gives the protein CASRWEAPRAFF.

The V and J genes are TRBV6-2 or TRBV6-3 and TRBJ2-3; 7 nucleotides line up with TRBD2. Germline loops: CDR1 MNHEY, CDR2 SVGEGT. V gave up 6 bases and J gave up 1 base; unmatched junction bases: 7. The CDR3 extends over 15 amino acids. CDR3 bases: TGTGCCAGCAGACCTTACCGGGGGGGCACAGATACGCAGTATTTT. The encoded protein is CASRPYRGGTDTQYF.

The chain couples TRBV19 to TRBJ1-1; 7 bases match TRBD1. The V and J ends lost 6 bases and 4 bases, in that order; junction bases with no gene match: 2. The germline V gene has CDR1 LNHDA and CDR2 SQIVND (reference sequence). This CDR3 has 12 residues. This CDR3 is CASSTGATEAFF. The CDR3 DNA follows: TGTGCCAGTAGCACAGGGGCCACTGAAGCTTTCTTT.

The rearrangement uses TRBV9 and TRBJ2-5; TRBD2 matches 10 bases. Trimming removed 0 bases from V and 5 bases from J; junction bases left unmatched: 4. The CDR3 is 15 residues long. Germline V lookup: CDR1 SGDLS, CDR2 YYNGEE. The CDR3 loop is CASSVERGGIETQYF. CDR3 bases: TGTGCCAGCAGCGTAGAGCGGGGGGGAATTGAGACCCAGTACTTC.

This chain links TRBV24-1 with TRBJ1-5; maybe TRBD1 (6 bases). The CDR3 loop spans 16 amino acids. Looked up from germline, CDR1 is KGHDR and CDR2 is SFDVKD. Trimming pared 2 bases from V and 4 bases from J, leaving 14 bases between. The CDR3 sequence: CATSDSTRTVNQPQHF. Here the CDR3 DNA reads TGTGCCACCAGTGATTCCACACGGACAGTAAATCAGCCCCAGCATTTT.

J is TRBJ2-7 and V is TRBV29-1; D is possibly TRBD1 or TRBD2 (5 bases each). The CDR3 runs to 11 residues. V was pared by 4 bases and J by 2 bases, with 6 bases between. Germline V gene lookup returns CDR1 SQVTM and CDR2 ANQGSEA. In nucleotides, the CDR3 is TGCAGCGTTGTGGGGGCCTACGAGCAGTACTTC. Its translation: CSVVGAYEQYF.

CDR3 region: CASSPYTGVGETQYF. The CDR3 bases are TGTGCCAGCAGCCCCTACACAGGCGTGGGAGAGACCCAGTACTTC. The chain carries TRBV9 and TRBJ2-5; tentative D call: TRBD1 (5 bases). Germline values: CDR1 SGDLS, CDR2 YYNGEE. The V end lost 4 bases, the J end lost 4 bases, and 17 bases lay between the germline ends. CDR3 length equals 15 residues.

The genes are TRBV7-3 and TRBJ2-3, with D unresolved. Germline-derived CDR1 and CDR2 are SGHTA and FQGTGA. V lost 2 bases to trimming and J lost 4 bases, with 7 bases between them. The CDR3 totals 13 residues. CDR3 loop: CASSLLTADTQYF. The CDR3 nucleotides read TGTGCCAGCAGCTTATTGACCGCAGATACGCAGTATTTT.

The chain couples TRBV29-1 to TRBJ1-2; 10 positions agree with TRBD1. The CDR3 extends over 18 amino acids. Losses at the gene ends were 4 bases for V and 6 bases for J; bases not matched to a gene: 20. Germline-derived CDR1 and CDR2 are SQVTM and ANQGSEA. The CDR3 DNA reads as TGCAGCGTTGTCACCCCCGGGACAGGGGACGTAGGCGTCGATGGCTACACCTTC. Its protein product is CSVVTPGTGDVGVDGYTF.

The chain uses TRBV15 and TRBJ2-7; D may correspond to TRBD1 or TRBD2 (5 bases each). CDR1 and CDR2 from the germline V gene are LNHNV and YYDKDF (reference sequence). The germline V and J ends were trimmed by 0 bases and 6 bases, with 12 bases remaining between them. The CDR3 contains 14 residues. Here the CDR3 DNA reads TGTGCCACCAGCAGAGAAGAATGGGACGGCGAGCAGTACTTC. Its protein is CATSREEWDGEQYF.

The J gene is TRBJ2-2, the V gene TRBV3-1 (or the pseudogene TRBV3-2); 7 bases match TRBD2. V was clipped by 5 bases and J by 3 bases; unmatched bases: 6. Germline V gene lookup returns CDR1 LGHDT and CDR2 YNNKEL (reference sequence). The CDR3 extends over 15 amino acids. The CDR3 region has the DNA TGTGCCAGCAGCTCCTGGGAGGGTCACACCGGGGAGCTGTTTTTT. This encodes CASSSWEGHTGELFF.

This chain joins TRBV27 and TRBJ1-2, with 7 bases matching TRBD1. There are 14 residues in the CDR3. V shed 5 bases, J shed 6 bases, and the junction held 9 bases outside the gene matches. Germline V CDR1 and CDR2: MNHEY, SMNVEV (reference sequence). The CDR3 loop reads CASSPQGVFHGYTF. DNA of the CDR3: TGTGCCAGCAGTCCCCAGGGGGTCTTTCATGGCTACACCTTC.

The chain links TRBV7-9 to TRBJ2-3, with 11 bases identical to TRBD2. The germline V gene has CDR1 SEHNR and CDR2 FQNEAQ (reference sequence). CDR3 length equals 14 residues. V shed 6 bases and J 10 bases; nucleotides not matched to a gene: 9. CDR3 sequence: CASRLAGEWDPQYF. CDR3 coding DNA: TGTGCCAGCAGACTAGCGGGAGAATGGGATCCGCAGTATTTT.

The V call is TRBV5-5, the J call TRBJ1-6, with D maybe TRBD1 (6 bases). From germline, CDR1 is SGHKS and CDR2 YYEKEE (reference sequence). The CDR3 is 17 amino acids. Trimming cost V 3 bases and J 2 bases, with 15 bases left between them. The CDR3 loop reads CASSSSGHDAYNSPLHF. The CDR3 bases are TGTGCCAGCAGCTCATCGGGACATGACGCCTATAATTCACCCCTCCACTTT.

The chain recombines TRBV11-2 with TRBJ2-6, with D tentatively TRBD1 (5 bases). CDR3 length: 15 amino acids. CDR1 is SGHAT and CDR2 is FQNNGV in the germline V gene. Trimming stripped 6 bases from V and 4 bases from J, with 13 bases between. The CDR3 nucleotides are TGTGCCAGCAGACTCCTCAGGACAGGGGCCAACGTCCTGACTTTC. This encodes CASRLLRTGANVLTF.

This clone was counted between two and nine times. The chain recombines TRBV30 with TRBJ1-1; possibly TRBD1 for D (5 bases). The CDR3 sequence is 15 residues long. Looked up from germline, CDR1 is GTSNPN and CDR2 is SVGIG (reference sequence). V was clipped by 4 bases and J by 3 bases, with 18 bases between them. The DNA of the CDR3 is TGTGCCTGGACGGGGCTGGGGTTAGCGGACACTGAAGCTTTCTTT. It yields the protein CAWTGLGLADTEAFF.

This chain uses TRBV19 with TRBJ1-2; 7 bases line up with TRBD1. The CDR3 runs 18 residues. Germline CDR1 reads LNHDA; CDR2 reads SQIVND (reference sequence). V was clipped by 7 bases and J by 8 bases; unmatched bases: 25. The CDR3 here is CASTRRGQRTGQLDGYTF. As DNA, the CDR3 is TGTGCCAGTACCCGAAGAGGACAGCGGACAGGACAACTCGACGGCTACACCTTC.

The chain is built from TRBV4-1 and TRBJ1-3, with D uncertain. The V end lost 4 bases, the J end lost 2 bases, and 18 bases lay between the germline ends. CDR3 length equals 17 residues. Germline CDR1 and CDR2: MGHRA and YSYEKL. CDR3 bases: TGCGCCAGCAGCCGTACCGCCCGCTGGGAAACTGGAAACACCATATATTTT. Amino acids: CASSRTARWETGNTIYF.

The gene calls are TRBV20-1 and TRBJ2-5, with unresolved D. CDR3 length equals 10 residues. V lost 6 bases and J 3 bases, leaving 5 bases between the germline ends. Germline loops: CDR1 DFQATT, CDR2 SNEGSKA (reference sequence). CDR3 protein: CSAVEETQYF. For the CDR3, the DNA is TGCAGTGCAGTCGAAGAGACCCAGTACTTC.

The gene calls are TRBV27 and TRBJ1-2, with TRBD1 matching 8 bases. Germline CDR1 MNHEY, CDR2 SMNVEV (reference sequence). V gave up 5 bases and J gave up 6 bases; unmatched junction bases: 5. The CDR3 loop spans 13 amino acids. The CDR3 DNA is TGTGCCAGCAGTCCCGCGACAGGGGATGGCTACACCTTC. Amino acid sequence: CASSPATGDGYTF.

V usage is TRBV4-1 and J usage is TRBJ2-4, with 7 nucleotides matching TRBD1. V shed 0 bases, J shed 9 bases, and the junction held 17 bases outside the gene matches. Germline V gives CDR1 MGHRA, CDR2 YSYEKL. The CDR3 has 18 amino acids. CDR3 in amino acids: CASSQEPNRDSWPIIQYF. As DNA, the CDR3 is TGCGCCAGCAGCCAAGAACCTAATCGGGACAGTTGGCCGATCATTCAGTACTTC.

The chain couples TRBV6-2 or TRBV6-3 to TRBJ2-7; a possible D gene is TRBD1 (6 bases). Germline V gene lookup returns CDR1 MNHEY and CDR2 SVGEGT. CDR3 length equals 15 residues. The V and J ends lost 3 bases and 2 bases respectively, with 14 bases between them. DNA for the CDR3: TGTGCCAGCAGTTATAAACAGGGAGTCCCCTACGAGCAGTACTTC. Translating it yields CASSYKQGVPYEQYF.

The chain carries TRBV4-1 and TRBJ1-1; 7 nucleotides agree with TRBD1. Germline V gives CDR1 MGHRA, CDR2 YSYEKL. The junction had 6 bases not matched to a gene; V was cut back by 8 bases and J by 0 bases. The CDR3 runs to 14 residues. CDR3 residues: CASGGGGMNTEAFF. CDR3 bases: TGCGCCAGCGGAGGGGGCGGCATGAACACTGAAGCTTTCTTT.

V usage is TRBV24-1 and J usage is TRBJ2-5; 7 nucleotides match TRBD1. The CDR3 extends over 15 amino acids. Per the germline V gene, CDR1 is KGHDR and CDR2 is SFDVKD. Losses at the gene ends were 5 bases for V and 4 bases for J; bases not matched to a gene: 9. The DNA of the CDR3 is TGTGCCACCAGTGGCCGACAGGGTTATAGAGAGACCCAGTACTTC. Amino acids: CATSGRQGYRETQYF.